These 31 T cell receptor beta chains share one sample of origin, sequenced in a study of blood T cell repertoires in COVID-19. The method was immunoSEQ multiplex PCR; TCRdb's version includes in-frame clones alone and lacks a portion of them. The sample yields 250,000 to 350,000 clones, roughly 85% seen once. The sample consisted of PBMCs or T cells enriched from blood (not recorded which). These receptor sequences come from a woman in her 30s who had recovered from COVID-19.

The chain employs TRBV18 and TRBJ2-7; D unclear. CDR3 length equals 13 residues. V was pared by 1 base and J by 2 bases, with 6 bases between. CDR1 is KGHSH and CDR2 is LQKENI in the germline V gene. CDR3 bases: TGTGCCAGCTCACCACTTAGCACCTACGAGCAGTACTTC. This codes for CASSPLSTYEQYF.

The chain employs TRBV2 and TRBJ2-2; a possible D gene is TRBD1 (6 bases). Trimming pared 4 bases from V and 8 bases from J, leaving 11 bases between. The CDR3 is 13 amino acids. Germline V gene sequence: CDR1 SNHLY, CDR2 FYNNEI. The CDR3, as DNA: TGTGCCAGCAGTGCAGGGGTCGCGGGGGAGCTGTTTTTT. It specifies CASSAGVAGELFF.

V gene TRBV5-5 combines with J gene TRBJ2-4; D might be TRBD1 (5 bases). V lost 4 bases, J lost 12 bases, and 20 bases lay in between. Germline assignment: CDR1 SGHKS and CDR2 YYEKEE (reference sequence). CDR3 length: 14 residues. CDR3 sequence: CASSKGILGAAQYF. CDR3 nucleotide sequence: TGTGCCAGCAGCAAAGGTATCCTTGGGGCGGCTCAGTACTTC.

The chain recombines TRBV24-1 with TRBJ1-5, with 7 nucleotides matching TRBD1. The CDR3 contains 13 residues. Germline V CDR1 and CDR2: KGHDR, SFDVKD. The CDR3 here is CTPGQNFNQPQHF. CDR3 in DNA: TGTACCCCGGGACAGAACTTCAATCAGCCCCAGCATTTT.

This chain links TRBV27 with TRBJ2-3, with 12 bases matching TRBD2. Trimming took 6 bases from V and 6 from J; bases not matched to a gene: 13. Germline loops: CDR1 MNHEY, CDR2 SMNVEV (reference sequence). CDR3 length: 17 residues. The CDR3 spells CASSQVTSGGLGDTQYF. CDR3 in DNA: TGTGCCAGCAGCCAAGTTACTAGCGGGGGGCTCGGGGATACGCAGTATTTT.

CDR3 nucleotide sequence: TGTGCCAGCAGCGTTTCGGGAGCCACATACAATGAGCAGTTCTTC. This gives the protein CASSVSGATYNEQFF. The chain carries TRBV9 and TRBJ2-1, with D possibly being TRBD2 (6 bases). V shed 2 bases and J shed 4 bases, with 13 bases lying between them. CDR1 and CDR2 from the germline V gene are SGDLS and YYNGEE. The CDR3 has 15 amino acids. Full variable domain (remainder filled in from reference TRBV9 and TRBJ2-1): DSGVTQTPKHLITATGQRVTLRCSPRSGDLSVYWYQQSLDQGLQFLIQYYNGEERAKGNILERFSAQQFPDLHSELNLSSLELGDSALYFCASSVSGATYNEQFFGPGTRLTVL.

The chain employs TRBV19 and TRBJ1-1; TRBD1 aligns across 7 bases. The CDR3 spans 14 residues. Unmatched junction bases numbered 16, after V lost 5 bases and J lost 13 bases. The germline gives CDR1 LNHDA, CDR2 SQIVND (reference sequence). The CDR3 nucleotides read TGTGCCAGTAGTGCCACGACAGGGTCTAGGGTGGATTTCTTT. It specifies CASSATTGSRVDFF. The variable domain in full, with the rest retrieved from reference TRBV19 and TRBJ1-1, is DGGITQSPKYLFRKEGQNVTLSCEQNLNHDAMYWYRQDPGQGLRLIYYSQIVNDFQKGDIAEGYSVSREKKESFPLTVTSAQKNPTAFYLCASSATTGSRVDFFGQGTRLTVV.

V is TRBV28 and J is TRBJ2-7; 8 bases match TRBD1. The V gene's germline CDR1 is MDHEN and CDR2 SYDVKM. This CDR3 is 15 amino acids long. With 4 bases clipped from V and 2 bases from J, the junction kept 7 bases outside the gene matches. The CDR3: CASSSEKTGAYEQYF. The DNA for the CDR3 is TGTGCCAGCAGTTCTGAAAAGACAGGGGCCTACGAGCAGTACTTC.

The gene calls are TRBV30 and TRBJ2-3, with D tentatively TRBD1 (6 bases). Between the trimmed V and J ends, which lost 4 bases and 6 bases, there was a span of 11 bases. The CDR3 contains 12 residues. Germline V gene lookup returns CDR1 GTSNPN and CDR2 SVGIG (reference sequence). CDR3 loop: CAWNRAGDTQYF. In DNA, the CDR3 is TGTGCCTGGAACAGGGCGGGTGATACGCAGTATTTT.

The V gene is TRBV27, the J gene TRBJ2-2; 8 positions match TRBD1. Trimming took 5 bases from V and 0 from J; bases not matched to a gene: 8. Germline-derived CDR1 and CDR2 are MNHEY and SMNVEV (reference sequence). The CDR3 runs to 17 residues. In DNA, the CDR3 is TGTGCCAGCAGTCCCTTGGGGACAGGTTCGAACACCGGGGAGCTGTTTTTT. Protein: CASSPLGTGSNTGELFF.

This chain uses TRBV19 with TRBJ2-6, with a weak D call TRBD1 (6 bases). Trimming took off 5 bases at V and 1 base at J, with 9 bases between the two ends. Germline CDR1 LNHDA, CDR2 SQIVND (reference sequence). CDR3 length equals 15 residues. The CDR3, as DNA: TGTGCCAGTAGTCAACAGGGTTCTGGGGCCAACGTCCTGACTTTC. Translating gives CASSQQGSGANVLTF.

The V gene is TRBV7-9, the J gene TRBJ2-2; 11 bases align to TRBD2. The CDR3 sequence is 18 residues long. J lost 8 bases, V lost 5 bases, and 16 bases had no gene match. The germline V gene encodes CDR1 SEHNR and CDR2 FQNEAQ (reference sequence). The CDR3 coding sequence is TGTGCCAGCAGCCCCCTCGCTAGCGGGAGGACTGCGGGGGGGGAGCTGTTTTTT. Its translation is CASSPLASGRTAGGELFF.

The chain combines TRBV18 with TRBJ2-7, with 7 bases lining up with TRBD2. Germline CDR1 is KGHSH and CDR2 is LQKENI. The length of the CDR3 is 15 residues. V was pared by 0 bases and J by 5 bases, with 7 bases of the junction left unmatched. The CDR3 DNA sequence: TGTGCCAGCTCACCACCTGCAGGGAGGGGAGACGAGCAGTACTTC. Amino acid sequence: CASSPPAGRGDEQYF. The full variable domain, completed using reference TRBV18 and TRBJ2-7, is NAGVMQNPRHLVRRRGQEARLRCSPMKGHSHVYWYRQLPEEGLKFMVYLQKENIIDESGMPKERFSAEFPKEGPSILRIQQVVRGDSAAYFCASSPPAGRGDEQYFGPGTRLTVT.

The chain has TRBV11-2 and TRBJ1-2; D uncertain. The ends were cut back, 4 bases at V and 1 base at J, with 4 bases in the middle. There are 12 residues in the CDR3. Germline lookup yields CDR1 SGHAT and CDR2 FQNNGV. The chain's CDR3 is CASSSLNYGYTF. CDR3 DNA sequence: TGTGCCAGCAGCTCCCTTAACTATGGCTACACCTTC.

This clone was detected a few times. CDR3 amino acids: CAGNEEGVKRDTQYF. In DNA form, the CDR3 reads TGTGCCGGGAATGAGGAGGGCGTAAAGAGAGATACGCAGTATTTT. The V gene is TRBV19, the J gene TRBJ2-3, with D maybe TRBD2 (6 bases). The V end was cut by 11 bases, the J end by 5 bases, with 23 bases between. This CDR3 contains 15 residues. Germline values: CDR1 LNHDA, CDR2 SQIVND (reference sequence).

The chain employs TRBV30 and TRBJ2-2; D gene unclear. The CDR3 loop spans 14 amino acids. CDR1 and CDR2 from the germline V gene are GTSNPN and SVGIG (reference sequence). V shed 0 bases and J shed 6 bases, with 11 bases lying between them. CDR3: CAWSVGQAAGELFF. DNA for the CDR3: TGTGCCTGGAGTGTAGGCCAGGCCGCCGGGGAGCTGTTTTTT.

This clone has just one count. The chain couples TRBV27 to TRBJ1-2; TRBD1 agrees at 8 bases. The CDR3 has 14 amino acids. V lost 8 bases to trimming and J lost 6 bases; unmatched junction nucleotides: 11. Germline V gene sequence: CDR1 MNHEY, CDR2 SMNVEV (reference sequence). CDR3 residues: CASGGQGPRHGYTF. In DNA, the CDR3 is TGTGCCAGCGGAGGACAGGGCCCACGACATGGCTACACCTTC.

The V gene is TRBV24-1, the J gene TRBJ1-5, with D possibly being TRBD1 (6 bases). The CDR3 totals 16 residues. V was clipped by 2 bases and J by 0 bases, with 10 bases between them. Germline assignment: CDR1 KGHDR and CDR2 SFDVKD. The CDR3, as DNA: TGTGCCACCAGTGATTCAACAGGGCATAGCAATCAGCCCCAGCATTTT. Protein product: CATSDSTGHSNQPQHF.

The chain has TRBV18 and TRBJ1-1, with 10 positions matching TRBD1. The V gene's germline CDR1 is KGHSH and CDR2 LQKENI. J gave up 3 bases and V 2 bases, and 6 bases lay outside the gene matches. This CDR3 has 16 amino acids. The CDR3: CASSPRQGARDTEAFF. Here the CDR3 DNA reads TGTGCCAGCTCACCAAGACAGGGGGCGAGGGACACTGAAGCTTTCTTT.

V and J are TRBV18 and TRBJ2-7; possible D gene TRBD2, 7 bases. Trimming removed 3 bases from V and 2 bases from J, with 26 bases in between. This CDR3 has 19 residues. The germline CDR1 and CDR2 sequences are KGHSH and LQKENI. The CDR3: CASSPNHAKGGEGAYEQYF. The CDR3 bases are TGTGCCAGCTCACCCAATCACGCAAAGGGGGGGGAAGGGGCCTACGAGCAGTACTTC.

V and J are TRBV28 and TRBJ1-3; no firm D call. V was pared by 5 bases and J by 0 bases, with 8 bases between. In germline, CDR1 is MDHEN, CDR2 SYDVKM. This CDR3 has 14 residues. The CDR3 here is CASSRTASGNTIYF. The DNA of the CDR3 is TGTGCCAGCAGTCGTACAGCCTCTGGAAACACCATATATTTT.

This clone appeared a few times. The rearrangement joins TRBV12-3 or TRBV12-4 to TRBJ2-3; 7 bases line up with TRBD2. The CDR3 is 13 amino acids. J gave up 8 bases and V 6 bases, and 8 bases lay outside the gene matches. The CDR3 DNA sequence: TGTGCCAGCAGGCCTCACTCGGGGGGTACGCAGTATTTT. It specifies CASRPHSGGTQYF.

This chain links TRBV6-5 with TRBJ2-1; D unresolved. With 7 bases removed from V and 8 bases from J, the gap between germline ends came to 9 bases. The CDR3 consists of 11 residues. Germline loops: CDR1 MNHEY, CDR2 SVGAGI. CDR3 sequence reads: CASIRLDEQFF. The CDR3 DNA reads as TGTGCCAGCATCAGGCTTGATGAGCAGTTCTTC.

The chain uses TRBV28 and TRBJ1-4; D gene unclear. The V gene lost 6 bases and the J gene lost 8 bases, with 16 bases spanning the gap. The CDR3 consists of 14 residues. Germline V lookup: CDR1 MDHEN, CDR2 SYDVKM. The CDR3 DNA follows: TGTGCCAGCAGGACTGGGGAGATCGGCGAAAAACTGTTTTTT. Protein product: CASRTGEIGEKLFF.

This clone was counted between two and nine times. V and J are TRBV7-8 and TRBJ1-2, with 9 positions matching TRBD1. The germline V gene encodes CDR1 SGHVS and CDR2 FQNEAQ. This CDR3 region has 14 residues. The V and J ends lost 3 bases and 5 bases, in that order; junction bases with no gene match: 4. CDR3 coding DNA: TGTGCCAGCAGCTTTACAGGGGGCTATTATGGCTACACCTTC. This encodes CASSFTGGYYGYTF.

This rearrangement joins TRBV6-6 to TRBJ1-2; D unresolved. The CDR3 covers 16 residues. CDR1 is MNHNY and CDR2 is SVGAGI in the germline V gene (reference sequence). The V end lost 2 bases, the J end lost 5 bases, and 18 bases lay between the germline ends. DNA for the CDR3: TGTGCCAGCAGTTACAACCCCGAGAAGGGAGGGTATGGCTACACCTTC. Translating gives CASSYNPEKGGYGYTF.

This chain uses TRBV27 with TRBJ2-1, with a tentative D call TRBD1 (6 bases). The V gene lost 5 bases and the J gene lost 7 bases, with 9 bases spanning the gap. Per germline, CDR1 MNHEY and CDR2 SMNVEV (reference sequence). This CDR3 has 12 amino acids. CDR3 sequence: CASSVTGNEQFF. The DNA for the CDR3 is TGTGCCAGCAGTGTCACAGGGAATGAGCAGTTCTTC.

This sequence joins TRBV13 and TRBJ1-2; TRBD1 matches 11 bases. After removal of 4 bases from V and 5 bases from J, the junction contained 6 bases not matched to a gene. Germline CDR1 reads PRHDT; CDR2 reads FYEKMQ (reference sequence). This CDR3 has 15 residues. CDR3 in amino acids: CASSSGQGGWYGYTF. The CDR3 DNA sequence: TGTGCCAGCAGCTCGGGACAGGGGGGTTGGTATGGCTACACCTTC. Variable domain in full (rest from reference TRBV13 and TRBJ1-2): AAGVIQSPRHLIKEKRETATLKCYPIPRHDTVYWYQQGPGQDPQFLISFYEKMQSDKGSIPDRFSAQQFSDYHSELNMSSLELGDSALYFCASSSGQGGWYGYTFGSGTRLTVV.

The genes are TRBV11-2 and TRBJ2-7, with TRBD1 as a possible D gene (5 bases). Trimming removed 6 bases from V and 0 bases from J, with 18 bases in between. The CDR3 has 16 amino acids. Germline V CDR1 and CDR2: SGHAT, FQNNGV. CDR3 region: CASRGLIGRVSYEQYF. The CDR3 region has the DNA TGTGCCAGCAGGGGGCTTATCGGACGGGTCTCCTACGAGCAGTACTTC.

This sequence joins TRBV9 and TRBJ2-2, with TRBD2 matching 14 bases. The CDR3 loop spans 17 amino acids. Germline CDR1 SGDLS, CDR2 YYNGEE. V lost 3 bases and J lost 6; bases outside the gene matches: 7. As DNA, the CDR3 is TGTGCCAGCAGCGAGAGGGGGACTAGCGGGAGTTCCGGGGAGCTGTTTTTT. Protein sequence: CASSERGTSGSSGELFF.

The gene calls are TRBV6-6 and TRBJ1-2; no firm D call. The CDR3 spans 14 residues. Germline V gives CDR1 MNHNY, CDR2 SVGAGI (reference sequence). Trimming removed 0 bases from V and 6 bases from J, with 11 bases in between. The CDR3 loop is CASSYSAGGHGYTF. CDR3 bases: TGTGCCAGCAGTTACTCTGCGGGAGGTCATGGCTACACCTTC.